This TCR beta chain originates from a study of technical replicates of blood from a handful of donors. TCRdb keeps only in-frame clones here, not all; method: immunoSEQ multiplex PCR. The sample includes more than 65,000 clones, 80% to 95% of them seen just once. With 1 base removed from V and 3 bases from J, the gap between germline ends came to 7 bases. The CDR3 contains 13 residues. Germline CDR1 is SGHNT and CDR2 is YENEEA. V gene TRBV11-3 combines with J gene TRBJ2-7, with D maybe TRBD2 (6 bases). The clonotype was recovered from a human donor in good health. Sequencing was carried out using T cells isolated from PBMCs. The CDR3, as DNA: TGTGCCAGCAGCTTAGGGGGAGGCTACGAGCAGTACTTC. Translated, it gives CASSLGGGYEQYF.